This T cell receptor beta chain came from a study of blood T cell repertoires in COVID-19. Study-wide background: Donors in the United States, Italy and Spain gave samples during acute or convalescent COVID-19. In each case, the material was cDNA or gDNA derived from T cells, B-cell-depleted T cells, or PBMCs.

Authors' analysis steps: It was from reference gene primer amplification that nucleated cell counts were estimated. TCRdb keeps only in-frame clones here, not all; method: immunoSEQ multiplex PCR. That table is the source of V, J and clone size, and D and trimming were worked out from the DNA. The repertoire holds fewer than 130,000 clones, roughly 80% seen once, with roughly 20% in the top ten. CDR3 size: 15 residues. The V gene's germline CDR1 is ENHRY and CDR2 SYGVKD. The V end lost 3 bases, the J end lost 7 bases, and 18 bases lay between the germline ends. The TCR sequence derives from a man aged 65 to 79 with active or convalescent COVID-19. This sequence joins TRBV10-3 and TRBJ1-2; TRBD1 might be the D (5 bases). Sequencing used peripheral blood. CDR3 loop: CAISEGAPMESGYTF. The DNA for the CDR3 is TGTGCCATCAGTGAAGGGGCACCAATGGAGAGTGGCTACACCTTC.